This T cell receptor beta chain was identified in a study of T cells in Graves' hyperthyroidism and ophthalmopathy. This clonotype was found many times. Researchers took RNA transcripts and amplified the TCR beta CDR3 regions from them. RT-PCR in the first round (using the HTBI primer set) targeted the TCR CDR3. TCRdb redid the calling of the multiplex PCR reads with MiXCR, one entry per CDR3 protein. The sample has roughly 300,000 distinct CDR3 sequences; roughly 14% are singletons. This TCR was recovered from a woman aged 25 to 39 with Graves' hyperthyroidism. Sequencing used blood.

In DNA, the CDR3 is TGTGCCAGCGGAAGGGACAGCTTATATGGCTACACCTTC. This encodes CASGRDSLYGYTF. V and J are TRBV2 and TRBJ1-2; 7 bases align to TRBD1. The V segment lost 8 bases and the J segment 5 bases; nucleotides outside the gene matches: 8. CDR1 SNHLY and CDR2 FYNNEI come from the germline V gene. CDR3 size: 13 residues.